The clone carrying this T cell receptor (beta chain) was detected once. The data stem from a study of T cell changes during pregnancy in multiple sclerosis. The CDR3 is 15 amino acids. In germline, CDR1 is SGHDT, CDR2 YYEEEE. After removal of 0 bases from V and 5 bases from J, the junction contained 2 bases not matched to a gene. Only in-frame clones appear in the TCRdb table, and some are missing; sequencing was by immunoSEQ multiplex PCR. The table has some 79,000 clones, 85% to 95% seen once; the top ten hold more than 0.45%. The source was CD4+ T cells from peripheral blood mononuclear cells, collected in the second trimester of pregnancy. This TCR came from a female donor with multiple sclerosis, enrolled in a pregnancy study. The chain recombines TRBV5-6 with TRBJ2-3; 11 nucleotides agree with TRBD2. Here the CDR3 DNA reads TGTGCCAGCAGCTTGGTTCTAGCGGGAGGAGATACGCAGTATTTT. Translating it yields CASSLVLAGGDTQYF.